Shown below are 25 T cell receptor beta chains from a single sample sequenced in a study of T-cell memory formation after mild COVID-19. Via MiXCR, TCRdb re-called the 5' RACE reads, giving one row per CDR3 protein. The data show about 82,000 distinct CDR3 sequences, with around 16% seen just once and around two fifths held by the top ten. The source material was PBMCs or a T cell subset sorted from them (not recorded which). The source is a man younger than 35 who had mild COVID-19 (a few samples of this study predate the infection). Cell type and time point are not known.

The chain links TRBV11-1 to TRBJ2-7; 7 nucleotides agree with TRBD1. Trimming took 4 bases from V and 2 from J; bases not matched to a gene: 5. The germline V gene has CDR1 SGHAT and CDR2 FQDESV (reference sequence). The CDR3 runs to 14 residues. CDR3 region: CASSWGQPAYEQYV. DNA of the CDR3: TGTGCCAGCAGCTGGGGACAGCCAGCCTACGAGCAGTACGTC.

The chain couples TRBV18 to TRBJ2-4; the D call may be TRBD1 or TRBD2 (6 bases each). The CDR3 runs to 14 residues. CDR1 is KGHSH, CDR2 LQKENI, per germline. Trimming removed 3 bases at V and 5 bases at J, with 11 bases between. CDR3 in amino acids: CASSPWGAENIQYF. The CDR3 region has the DNA TGTGCCAGCTCACCTTGGGGGGCCGAAAACATTCAGTACTTC.

The chain carries TRBV9 and TRBJ2-3; perhaps D is TRBD1 or TRBD2 (5 bases each). The CDR3 contains 14 residues. V was clipped by 5 bases and J by 2 bases, with 12 bases between them. The germline gives CDR1 SGDLS, CDR2 YYNGEE. CDR3 sequence reads: CASSGDHTTDTQYF. The CDR3 coding sequence is TGTGCCAGCAGTGGGGACCACACCACAGATACGCAGTATTTT.

The chain joins TRBV7-8 to TRBJ2-4; possible D gene TRBD2, 5 bases. The length of the CDR3 is 15 residues. CDR1 is SGHVS, CDR2 FQNEAQ, per germline. Between the trimmed V and J ends, which lost 4 bases and 6 bases, there was a span of 16 bases. DNA of the CDR3: TGTGCCAGCAGCTCCCTCGGGGATCGAGGAAACATTCAGTACTTC. This encodes CASSSLGDRGNIQYF.

This chain connects TRBV6-2 or TRBV6-3 to TRBJ1-5, with D perhaps matching TRBD1 (6 bases). Germline V gene lookup returns CDR1 MNHEY and CDR2 SVGEGT. Trimming left V 7 bases short and J 7 bases short, with 14 bases between. This CDR3 has 13 amino acids. This chain's CDR3 is CASTTGYGQPQHF. The CDR3 region has the DNA TGTGCCAGCACTACAGGGTACGGCCAGCCCCAGCATTTT.

This clonotype was seen more than once but under ten times. This rearrangement joins TRBV6-5 to TRBJ2-2; tentative D call: TRBD1 (5 bases). Germline loops: CDR1 MNHEY, CDR2 SVGAGI. V gave up 2 bases and J gave up 7 bases, with 8 bases separating them. CDR3 size: 13 residues. Here the CDR3 DNA reads TGTGCCAGCAGTTACCAGGGCTACGGGGAGCTGTTTTTT. Translation: CASSYQGYGELFF.

J is TRBJ2-3 and V is TRBV29-1; D may be TRBD1 (6 bases). The V gene's germline CDR1 is SQVTM and CDR2 ANQGSEA. The CDR3 is 13 amino acids. V shed 5 bases and J shed 3 bases, with 12 bases lying between them. CDR3 sequence (DNA): TGCAGCGTTTGGGACATTGGGACAGATACGCAGTATTTT. This sequence encodes CSVWDIGTDTQYF.

This clonotype was seen more than once but under ten times. The chain uses TRBV9 and TRBJ2-3; D uncertain. This CDR3 has 13 amino acids. Trimming shortened V by 3 bases and J by 2 bases, and 7 bases separated the two germline ends. Germline lookup yields CDR1 SGDLS and CDR2 YYNGEE. The CDR3 loop reads CASSGESTDTQYF. The CDR3 nucleotides are TGTGCCAGCAGCGGCGAGTCCACAGATACGCAGTATTTT. The full variable domain, in which reference TRBV9 and TRBJ2-3 provide the parts outside the CDR3, is DSGVTQTPKHLITATGQRVTLRCSPRSGDLSVYWYQQSLDQGLQFLIQYYNGEERAKGNILERFSAQQFPDLHSELNLSSLELGDSALYFCASSGESTDTQYFGPGTRLTVL.

The chain uses TRBV12-3 or TRBV12-4 and TRBJ2-3; perhaps TRBD2 as D (6 bases). The CDR3 consists of 15 residues. V lost 3 bases, J lost 2 bases, and 12 bases lay in between. CDR3 region: CASSFRRGPTDTQYF. DNA of the CDR3: TGTGCCAGCAGTTTCAGGCGGGGTCCCACAGATACGCAGTATTTT.

V gene TRBV5-1 combines with J gene TRBJ1-1; TRBD1 agrees at 10 bases. V dropped 4 bases and J dropped 5; count of bases not matched to a gene: 2. Germline V gives CDR1 SGHRS, CDR2 YFSETQ. The CDR3 has 13 amino acids. The CDR3 reads CASSQGQGTEAFF. As DNA, the CDR3 is TGCGCCAGCAGCCAGGGACAGGGGACTGAAGCTTTCTTT.

The V call is TRBV6-5, the J call TRBJ2-3; D gene ambiguous. Trimming took off 0 bases at V and 6 bases at J, with 7 bases between the two ends. This CDR3 comprises 13 residues. Per germline, CDR1 MNHEY and CDR2 SVGAGI. The CDR3 nucleotides are TGTGCCAGCAGTTACTCGAAGAGGGATACGCAGTATTTT. Its protein product is CASSYSKRDTQYF.

As to this clonotype: This likely comes from a read error, as the CDR3 has no conserved phenylalanine or tryptophan at its end. Because the CDR3's place on the DNA is in doubt, the DNA is left out and the CDR3 is given as listed by TCRdb. The CDR3 region is CDSSPPGQHNEQSL. The rearrangement uses TRBV4-1 and TRBJ2-1; the D call TRBD1 from the table was never checked on the DNA. The CDR3 length is 14 residues, termini included. Germline-derived CDR1 and CDR2 are MGHRA and YSYEKL.

The rearrangement links TRBV4-3 to TRBJ2-1; maybe TRBD2 (6 bases). Trimming took off 0 bases at V and 3 bases at J, with 9 bases between the two ends. The CDR3 loop spans 15 amino acids. In germline, CDR1 is LGHNA, CDR2 YSLEER. The CDR3 here is CASSQDSGVYNEQFF. The CDR3 bases are TGCGCCAGCAGCCAAGATTCGGGGGTCTACAATGAGCAGTTCTTC.

In this sample, this clonotype turned up a few times. The V call is TRBV27, the J call TRBJ2-7, with 7 positions matching TRBD1. The CDR3 is 15 amino acids. V was pared by 5 bases and J by 4 bases, with 11 bases of the junction left unmatched. Germline-derived CDR1 and CDR2 are MNHEY and SMNVEV (reference sequence). The CDR3 region is CASSLQGELGYEQYF. The CDR3 nucleotides read TGTGCCAGCAGTCTCCAGGGGGAATTGGGTTACGAGCAGTACTTC.

This clonotype appeared a few times. V gene TRBV4-1 combines with J gene TRBJ2-3, with D possibly being TRBD1 or TRBD2 (5 bases each). Germline V CDR1 and CDR2: MGHRA, YSYEKL. CDR3 size: 16 residues. Trimming removed 4 bases at V and 1 base at J, with 15 bases between. CDR3 amino acids: CASSPLGTDGTDTQYF. As DNA, the CDR3 is TGCGCCAGCAGCCCCCTGGGGACGGATGGCACAGATACGCAGTATTTT.

This clonotype appeared a few times. V is TRBV20-1 and J is TRBJ2-3, with D tentatively TRBD2 (5 bases). Germline values: CDR1 DFQATT, CDR2 SNEGSKA (reference sequence). The CDR3 contains 16 residues. V shed 0 bases and J shed 0 bases, with 13 bases lying between them. In nucleotides, the CDR3 is TGCAGTGCTAGAGATCCCAGCGGAGCTAGCACAGATACGCAGTATTTT. Its protein is CSARDPSGASTDTQYF.

This clonotype was counted many times. The chain uses TRBV29-1 and TRBJ2-2, with 12 bases that match TRBD1. The trim removed 1 base at V and 8 bases at J, leaving 8 bases unmatched. The length of the CDR3 is 16 residues. In germline, CDR1 is SQVTM, CDR2 ANQGSEA. The CDR3 DNA follows: TGCAGCGTTGAAGGCCTTAGGGACAGGGGGCGAGGGGAGCTGTTTTTT. It codes for CSVEGLRDRGRGELFF.

In its sample, this clonotype was seen once. This chain connects TRBV7-9 to TRBJ1-5; unclear D gene. CDR1 is SEHNR and CDR2 is FQNEAQ in the germline V gene (reference sequence). Trimming removed 5 bases at V and 0 bases at J, with 11 bases between. The CDR3 extends over 15 amino acids. The CDR3 nucleotides read TGTGCCAGCAGCCCCGACATCGATAGCAATCAGCCCCAGCATTTT. This gives the protein CASSPDIDSNQPQHF.

This clonotype was picked up a small number of times. The chain joins TRBV5-1 to TRBJ2-3; 10 bases agree with TRBD2. Trimming cost V 0 bases and J 2 bases; bases outside gene matches: 3. CDR3 length: 16 amino acids. Per germline, CDR1 SGHRS and CDR2 YFSETQ. The CDR3 protein is CASSLGTSGYTDTQYF. In nucleotides, the CDR3 is TGCGCCAGCAGCTTGGGGACTAGCGGATACACAGATACGCAGTATTTT. Using reference TRBV5-1 and TRBJ2-3 for the parts outside the CDR3, the full variable domain is KAGVTQTPRYLIKTRGQQVTLSCSPISGHRSVSWYQQTPGQGLQFLFEYFSETQRNKGNFPGRFSGRQFSNSRSEMNVSTLELGDSALYLCASSLGTSGYTDTQYFGPGTRLTVL.

This clonotype came up many times. The chain recombines TRBV5-1 with TRBJ1-1; D is possibly TRBD1 (5 bases). Germline V gives CDR1 SGHRS, CDR2 YFSETQ. The germline V and J ends were trimmed by 3 bases and 5 bases, with 14 bases remaining between them. The CDR3 consists of 14 residues. CDR3 DNA sequence: TGCGCCAGCAGCTGGACACGGAGGCTGACTGAAGCTTTCTTT. Its translation is CASSWTRRLTEAFF.

The V gene is TRBV4-3, the J gene TRBJ2-3; the match to TRBD2 covers 13 bases. CDR1 is LGHNA, CDR2 YSLEER, per germline. Germline trimming cut 5 bases from V and 4 bases from J; bases unmatched to any gene: 6. There are 16 residues in the CDR3. This chain's CDR3 is CASSSLTSGGPDTQYF. The CDR3 DNA reads TGCGCCAGCAGCTCTCTGACTAGCGGGGGGCCAGATACGCAGTATTTT.

This clonotype turned up a few times. The rearrangement links TRBV27 to TRBJ2-2; D is undetermined. CDR3 length equals 13 residues. In germline, CDR1 is MNHEY, CDR2 SMNVEV (reference sequence). Trimming removed 3 bases from V and 6 bases from J, with 8 bases in between. The CDR3 coding sequence is TGTGCCAGCAGTTTGTGGGGTGCCGGGGAGCTGTTTTTT. Amino acids: CASSLWGAGELFF.

The chain links TRBV7-9 to TRBJ2-5, with 9 bases aligning to TRBD1. The ends lost 5 bases at V and 5 bases at J; junction bases unmatched: 6. Germline assignment: CDR1 SEHNR and CDR2 FQNEAQ (reference sequence). This CDR3 has 14 amino acids. The CDR3, as DNA: TGTGCCAGCAGCGGACTAGGGACAGGGGAGACCCAGTACTTC. It is translated as CASSGLGTGETQYF.

This clonotype was counted between two and nine times. The rearrangement links TRBV7-2 to TRBJ2-7; D may correspond to TRBD1 or TRBD2 (5 bases each). The germline V gene has CDR1 SGHTA and CDR2 FQGNSA. V lost 1 base, J lost 3 bases, and 10 bases lay in between. CDR3 length equals 14 residues. As DNA, the CDR3 is TGTGCCAGCAGCTTAGAGTGGGGGAACTACGAGCAGTACTTC. This encodes CASSLEWGNYEQYF.

This clonotype turned up a few times. The rearrangement links TRBV6-2 or TRBV6-3 to TRBJ2-5; 9 nucleotides align to TRBD1. Germline CDR1 and CDR2: MNHEY and SVGEGT. The CDR3 consists of 18 residues. Trimming removed 2 bases from V and 5 bases from J; junction bases left unmatched: 15. The CDR3 spells CASSYPPGQGGFRETQYF. The DNA for the CDR3 is TGTGCCAGCAGTTACCCTCCGGGACAGGGAGGCTTTAGGGAGACCCAGTACTTC.